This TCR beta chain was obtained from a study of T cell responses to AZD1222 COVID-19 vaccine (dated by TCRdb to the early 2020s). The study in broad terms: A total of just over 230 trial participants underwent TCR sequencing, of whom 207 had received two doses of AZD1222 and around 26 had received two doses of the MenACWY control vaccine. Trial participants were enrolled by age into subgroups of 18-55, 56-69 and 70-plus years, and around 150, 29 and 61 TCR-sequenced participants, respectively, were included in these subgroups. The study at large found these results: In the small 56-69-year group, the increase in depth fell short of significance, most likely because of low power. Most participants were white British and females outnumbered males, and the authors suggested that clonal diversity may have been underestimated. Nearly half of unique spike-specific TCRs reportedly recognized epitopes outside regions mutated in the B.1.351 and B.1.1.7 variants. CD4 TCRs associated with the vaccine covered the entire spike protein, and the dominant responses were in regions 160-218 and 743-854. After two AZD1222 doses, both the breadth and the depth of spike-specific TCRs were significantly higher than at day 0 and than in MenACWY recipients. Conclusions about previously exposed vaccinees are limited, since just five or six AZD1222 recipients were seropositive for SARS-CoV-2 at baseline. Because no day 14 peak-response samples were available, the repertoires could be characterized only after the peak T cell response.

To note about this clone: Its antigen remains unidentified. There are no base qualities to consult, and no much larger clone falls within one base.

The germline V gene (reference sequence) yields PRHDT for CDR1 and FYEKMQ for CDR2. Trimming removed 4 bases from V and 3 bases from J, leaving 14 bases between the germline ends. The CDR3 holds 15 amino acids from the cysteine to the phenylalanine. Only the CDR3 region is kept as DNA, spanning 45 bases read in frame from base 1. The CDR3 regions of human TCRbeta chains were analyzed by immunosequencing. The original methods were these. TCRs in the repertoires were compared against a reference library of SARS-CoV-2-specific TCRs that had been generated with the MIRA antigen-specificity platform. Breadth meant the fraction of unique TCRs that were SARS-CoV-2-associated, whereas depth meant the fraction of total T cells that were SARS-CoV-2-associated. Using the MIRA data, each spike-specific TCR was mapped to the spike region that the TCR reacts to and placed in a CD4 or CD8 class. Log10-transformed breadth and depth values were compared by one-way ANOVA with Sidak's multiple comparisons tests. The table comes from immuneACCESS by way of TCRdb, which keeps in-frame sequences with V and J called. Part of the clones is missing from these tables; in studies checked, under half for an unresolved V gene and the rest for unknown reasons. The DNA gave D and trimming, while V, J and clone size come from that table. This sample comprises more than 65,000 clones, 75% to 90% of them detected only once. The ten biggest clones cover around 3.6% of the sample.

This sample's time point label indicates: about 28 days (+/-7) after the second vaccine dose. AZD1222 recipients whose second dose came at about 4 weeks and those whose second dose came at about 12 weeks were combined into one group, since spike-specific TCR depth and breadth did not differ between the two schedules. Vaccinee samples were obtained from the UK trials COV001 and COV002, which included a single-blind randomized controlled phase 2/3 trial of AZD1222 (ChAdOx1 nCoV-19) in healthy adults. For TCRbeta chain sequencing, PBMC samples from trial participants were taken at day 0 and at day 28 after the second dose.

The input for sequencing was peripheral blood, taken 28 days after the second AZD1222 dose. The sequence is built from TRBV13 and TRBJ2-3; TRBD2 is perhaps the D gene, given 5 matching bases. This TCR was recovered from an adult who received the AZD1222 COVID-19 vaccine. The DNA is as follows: TGTGCCAGCAGCTCCCCCCTACTAGGTACAGATACGCAGTATTTT. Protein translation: CASSSPLLGTDTQYF.